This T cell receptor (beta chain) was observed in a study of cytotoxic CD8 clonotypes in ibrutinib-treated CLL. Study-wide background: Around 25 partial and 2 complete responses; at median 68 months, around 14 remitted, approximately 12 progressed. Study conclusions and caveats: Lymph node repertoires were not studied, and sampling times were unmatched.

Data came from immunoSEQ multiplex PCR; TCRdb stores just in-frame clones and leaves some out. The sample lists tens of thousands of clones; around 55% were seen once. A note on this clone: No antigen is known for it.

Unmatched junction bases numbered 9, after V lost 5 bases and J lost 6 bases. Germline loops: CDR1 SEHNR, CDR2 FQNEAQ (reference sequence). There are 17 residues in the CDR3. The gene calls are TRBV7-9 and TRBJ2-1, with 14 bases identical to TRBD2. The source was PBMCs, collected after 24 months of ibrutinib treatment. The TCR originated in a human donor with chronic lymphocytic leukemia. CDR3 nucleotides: TGTGCCAGCAGCACCGGACTAGCGGGGGGCAAGGGCAATGAGCAGTTCTTC. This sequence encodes CASSTGLAGGKGNEQFF. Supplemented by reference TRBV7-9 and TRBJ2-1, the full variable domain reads DTGVSQNPRHKITKRGQNVTFRCDPISEHNRLYWYRQTLGQGPEFLTYFQNEAQLEKSRLLSDRFSAERPKGSFSTLEIQRTEQGDSAMYLCASSTGLAGGKGNEQFFGPGTRLTVL.